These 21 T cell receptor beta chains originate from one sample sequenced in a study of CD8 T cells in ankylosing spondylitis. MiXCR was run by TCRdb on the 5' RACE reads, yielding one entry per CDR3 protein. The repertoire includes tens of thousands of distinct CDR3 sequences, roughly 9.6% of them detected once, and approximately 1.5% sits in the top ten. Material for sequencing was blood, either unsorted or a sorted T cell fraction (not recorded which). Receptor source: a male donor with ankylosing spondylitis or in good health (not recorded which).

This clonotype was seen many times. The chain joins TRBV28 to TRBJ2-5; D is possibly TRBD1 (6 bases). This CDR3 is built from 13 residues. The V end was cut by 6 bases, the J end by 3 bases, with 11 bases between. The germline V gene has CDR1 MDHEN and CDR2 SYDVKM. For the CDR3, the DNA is TGTGCCAGCAGCGAAACAGGGAAAGAGACCCAGTACTTC. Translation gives CASSETGKETQYF.

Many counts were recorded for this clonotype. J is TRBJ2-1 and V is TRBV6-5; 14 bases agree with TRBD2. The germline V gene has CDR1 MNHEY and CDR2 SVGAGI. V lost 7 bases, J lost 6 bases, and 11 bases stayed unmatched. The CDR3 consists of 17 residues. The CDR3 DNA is TGTGCCAGCACCGTTACCCCGACTAGCGGGGGGGCCAATGAGCAGTTCTTC. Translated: CASTVTPTSGGANEQFF.

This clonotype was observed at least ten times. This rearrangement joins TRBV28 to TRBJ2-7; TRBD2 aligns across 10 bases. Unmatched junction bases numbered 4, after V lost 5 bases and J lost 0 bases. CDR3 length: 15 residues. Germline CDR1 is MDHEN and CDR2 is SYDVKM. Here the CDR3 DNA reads TGTGCCAGCAGTCGGACTAGCGGTAGCTCCTACGAGCAGTACTTC. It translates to CASSRTSGSSYEQYF. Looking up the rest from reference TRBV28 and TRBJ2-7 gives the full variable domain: DVKVTQSSRYLVKRTGEKVFLECVQDMDHENMFWYRQDPGLGLRLIYFSYDVKMKEKGDIPEGYSVSREKKERFSLILESASTNQTSMYLCASSRTSGSSYEQYFGPGTRLTVT.

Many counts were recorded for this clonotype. The CDR3 coding sequence is TGCAGCGTTGACCTCCCTGCGGGCCACCGTAAGGATGAGCAGTTCTTC. Its translation: CSVDLPAGHRKDEQFF. J is TRBJ2-1 and V is TRBV29-1; a weak D match, TRBD2 (5 bases). The ends were cut back, 3 bases at V and 8 bases at J, with 23 bases in the middle. The germline V gene encodes CDR1 SQVTM and CDR2 ANQGSEA. The CDR3 loop spans 16 amino acids.

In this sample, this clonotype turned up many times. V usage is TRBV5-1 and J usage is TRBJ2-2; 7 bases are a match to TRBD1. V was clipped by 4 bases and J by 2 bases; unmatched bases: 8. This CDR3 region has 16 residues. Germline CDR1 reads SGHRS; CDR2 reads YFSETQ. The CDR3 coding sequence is TGCGCCAGCAGCCCCTACCGACAGGGCAACACCGGGGAGCTGTTTTTT. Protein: CASSPYRQGNTGELFF.

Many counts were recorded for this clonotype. CDR3 in DNA: TGTGCCAGCAGTGACCGTAGCAAGCAGTACTTC. It specifies CASSDRSKQYF. This chain uses TRBV25-1 with TRBJ2-7; D is undetermined. With 3 bases removed from V and 8 bases from J, the gap between germline ends came to 8 bases. The CDR3 consists of 11 residues. From germline, CDR1 is MGHDK and CDR2 SYGVNS.

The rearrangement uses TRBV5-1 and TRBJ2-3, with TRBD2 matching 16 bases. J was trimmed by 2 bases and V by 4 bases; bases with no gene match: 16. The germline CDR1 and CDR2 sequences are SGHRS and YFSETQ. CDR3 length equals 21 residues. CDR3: CASSPYPRSGTSGGATDTQYF. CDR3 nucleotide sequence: TGCGCCAGCAGCCCATACCCACGTTCCGGGACTAGCGGGGGGGCCACAGATACGCAGTATTTT.

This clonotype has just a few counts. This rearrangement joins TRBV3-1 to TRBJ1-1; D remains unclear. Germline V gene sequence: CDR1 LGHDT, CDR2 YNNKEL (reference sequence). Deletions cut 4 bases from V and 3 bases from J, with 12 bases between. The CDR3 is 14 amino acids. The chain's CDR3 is CASSRGRADTEAFF. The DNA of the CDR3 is TGTGCCAGCAGCCGTGGAAGGGCGGACACTGAAGCTTTCTTT.

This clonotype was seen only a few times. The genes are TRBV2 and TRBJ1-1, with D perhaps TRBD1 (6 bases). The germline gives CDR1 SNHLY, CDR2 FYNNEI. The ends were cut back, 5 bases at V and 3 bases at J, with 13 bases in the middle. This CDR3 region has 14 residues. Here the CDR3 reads CASSPRQGYTEAFF. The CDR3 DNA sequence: TGTGCCAGCAGTCCTCGCCAGGGGTACACTGAAGCTTTCTTT.

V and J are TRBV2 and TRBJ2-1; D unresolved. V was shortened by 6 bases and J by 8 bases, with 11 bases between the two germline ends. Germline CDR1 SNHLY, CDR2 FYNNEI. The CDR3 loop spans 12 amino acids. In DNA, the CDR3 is TGTGCCAGCAGAGATGGAGTCTATGAGCAGTTCTTC. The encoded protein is CASRDGVYEQFF.

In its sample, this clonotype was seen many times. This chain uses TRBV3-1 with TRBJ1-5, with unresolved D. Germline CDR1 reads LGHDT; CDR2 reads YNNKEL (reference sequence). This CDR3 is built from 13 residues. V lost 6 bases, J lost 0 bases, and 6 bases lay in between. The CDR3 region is CASSGGSNQPQHF. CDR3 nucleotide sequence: TGTGCCAGCAGTGGAGGTAGCAATCAGCCCCAGCATTTT.

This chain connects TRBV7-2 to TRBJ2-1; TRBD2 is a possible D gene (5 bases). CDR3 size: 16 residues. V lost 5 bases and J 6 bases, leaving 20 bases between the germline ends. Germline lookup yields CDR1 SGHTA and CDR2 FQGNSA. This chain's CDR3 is CASSPYYLRGANEQFF. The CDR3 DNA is TGTGCCAGCAGCCCCTATTATCTCCGGGGAGCCAATGAGCAGTTCTTC.

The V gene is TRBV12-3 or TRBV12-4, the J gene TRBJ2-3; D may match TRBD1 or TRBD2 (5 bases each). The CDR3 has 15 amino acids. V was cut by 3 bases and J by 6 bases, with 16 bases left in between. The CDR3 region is CASSLSSQWGDTQYF. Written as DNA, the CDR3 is TGTGCCAGCAGTTTGTCGTCCCAATGGGGGGATACGCAGTATTTT.

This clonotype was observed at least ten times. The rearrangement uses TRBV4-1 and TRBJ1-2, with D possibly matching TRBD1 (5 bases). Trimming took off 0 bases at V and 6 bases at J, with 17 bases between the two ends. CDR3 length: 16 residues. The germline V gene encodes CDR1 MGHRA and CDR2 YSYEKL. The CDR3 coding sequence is TGCGCCAGCAGCCAAGATCGAACCAGGGTCTTTCATGGCTACACCTTC. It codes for CASSQDRTRVFHGYTF.

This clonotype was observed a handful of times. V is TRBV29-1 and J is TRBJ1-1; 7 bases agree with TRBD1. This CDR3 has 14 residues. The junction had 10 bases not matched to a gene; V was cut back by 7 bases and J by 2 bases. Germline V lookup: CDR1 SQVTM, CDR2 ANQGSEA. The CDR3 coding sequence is TGCAGCGCCCCTGAGGGGACAGCTAACACTGAAGCTTTCTTT. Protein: CSAPEGTANTEAFF.

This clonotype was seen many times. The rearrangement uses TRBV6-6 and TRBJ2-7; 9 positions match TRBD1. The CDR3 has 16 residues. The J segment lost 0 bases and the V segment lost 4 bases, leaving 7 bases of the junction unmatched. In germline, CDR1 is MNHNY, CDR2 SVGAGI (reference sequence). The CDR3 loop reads CASSSTGGLLSYEQYF. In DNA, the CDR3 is TGTGCCAGCAGTTCAACAGGGGGCCTCCTCTCCTACGAGCAGTACTTC.

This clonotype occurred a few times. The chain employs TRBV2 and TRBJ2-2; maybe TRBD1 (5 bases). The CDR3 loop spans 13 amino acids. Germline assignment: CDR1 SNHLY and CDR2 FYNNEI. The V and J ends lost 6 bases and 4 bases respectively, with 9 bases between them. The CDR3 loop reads CASRPRVTGELFF. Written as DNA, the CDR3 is TGTGCCAGCAGGCCCAGGGTCACCGGGGAGCTGTTTTTT.

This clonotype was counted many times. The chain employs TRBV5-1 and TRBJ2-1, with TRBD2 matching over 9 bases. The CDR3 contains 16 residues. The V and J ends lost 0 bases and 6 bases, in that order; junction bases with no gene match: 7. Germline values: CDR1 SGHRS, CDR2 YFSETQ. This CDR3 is CASSLALAGGGNEQFF. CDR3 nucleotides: TGCGCCAGCAGCTTGGCCCTGGCGGGGGGGGGCAATGAGCAGTTCTTC.

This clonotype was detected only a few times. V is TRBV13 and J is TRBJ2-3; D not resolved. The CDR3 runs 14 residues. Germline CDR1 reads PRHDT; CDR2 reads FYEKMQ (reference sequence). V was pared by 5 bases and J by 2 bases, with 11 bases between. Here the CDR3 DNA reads TGTGCCAGCAGCCCTAGGGTCTACACAGATACGCAGTATTTT. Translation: CASSPRVYTDTQYF.

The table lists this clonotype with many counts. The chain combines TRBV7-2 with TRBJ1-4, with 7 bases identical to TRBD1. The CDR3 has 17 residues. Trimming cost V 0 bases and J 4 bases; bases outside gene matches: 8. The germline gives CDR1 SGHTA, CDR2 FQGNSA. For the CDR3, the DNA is TGTGCCAGCAGCTTAGCGAGTAGGACAGGACGTAATGAAAAACTGTTTTTT. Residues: CASSLASRTGRNEKLFF.

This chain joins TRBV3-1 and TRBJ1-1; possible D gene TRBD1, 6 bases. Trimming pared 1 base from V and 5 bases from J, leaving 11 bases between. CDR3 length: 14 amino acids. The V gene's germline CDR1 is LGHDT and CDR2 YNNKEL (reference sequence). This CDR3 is CASSQATGRTEAFF. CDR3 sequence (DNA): TGTGCCAGCAGCCAAGCCACAGGGAGGACTGAAGCTTTCTTT.